The sequence of this TCR beta chain was determined in a study of T cells after posttransplantation cyclophosphamide. Notes on the study in general: Skin or GI-infiltrating T cells shared few TRB sequences with blood. After PTCy, TRB diversity resembled that of CNI/methotrexate controls. Later blood repertoires were often dominated by clones from the donor CD8+ memory compartment.

V was clipped by 4 bases and J by 0 bases; unmatched bases: 5. This CDR3 comprises 17 residues. Germline CDR1 SGHAT, CDR2 FQDESV (reference sequence). In regard to this clone: The antigen remains undetermined.

TCRdb's table, derived via immunoSEQ multiplex PCR, lists solely in-frame clones and lacks some. The sample has fewer than 40,000 clones, about 90% seen once; the top ten hold about 15%. This clonotype originated in a woman between 35 and 50 years old with a blood cancer, CMV-positive, and with a related stem cell donor. Source material: PBMCs. The chain carries TRBV11-1 and TRBJ2-3; the match to TRBD2 covers 12 bases. Here the CDR3 reads CASSSGTSGPSTDTQYF. The CDR3 DNA reads TGTGCCAGCAGCTCAGGGACTAGCGGGCCTAGCACAGATACGCAGTATTTT.